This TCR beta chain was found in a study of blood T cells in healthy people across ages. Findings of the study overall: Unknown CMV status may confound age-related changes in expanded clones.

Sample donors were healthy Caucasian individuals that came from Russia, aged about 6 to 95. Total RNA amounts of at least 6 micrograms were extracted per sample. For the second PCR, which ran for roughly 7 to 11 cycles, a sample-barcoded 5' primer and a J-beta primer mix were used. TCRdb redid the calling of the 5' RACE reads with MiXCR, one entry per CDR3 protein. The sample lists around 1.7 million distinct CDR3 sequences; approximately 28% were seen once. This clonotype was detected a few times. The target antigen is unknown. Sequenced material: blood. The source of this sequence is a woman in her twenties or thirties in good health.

CDR3 in amino acids: CASTNPGTDTQYF. The CDR3 bases are TGTGCCAGCACAAATCCGGGGACAGATACGCAGTATTTT. The V and J genes are TRBV2 and TRBJ2-3; D may be TRBD2 (5 bases). V was cut by 7 bases and J by 3 bases, with 11 bases left in between. Germline values: CDR1 SNHLY, CDR2 FYNNEI. The CDR3 totals 13 residues.